A single sample gave rise to the 24 T cell receptor beta chains below, sequenced in a study of technical replicates of blood from several donors. Sequencing used immunoSEQ multiplex PCR; TCRdb keeps in-frame clones, though not all of them. The sample has tens of thousands of clones; 93% are singletons. Sequencing was performed on T cells isolated from PBMCs. The receptor source for this set is a human donor in good health.

This clone was seen a few times. The chain joins TRBV6-5 to TRBJ1-2; D not resolved. This CDR3 has 11 amino acids. Germline CDR1 MNHEY, CDR2 SVGAGI. Trimming removed 8 bases from V and 7 bases from J, with 11 bases in between. DNA for the CDR3: TGTGCCAGCTCTTCAGCGCGTGGCTACACCTTC. Translation: CASSSARGYTF.

The CDR3 DNA follows: TGTGCCAGCGGTCTGCTTCGGGGGGATACAGATACGCAGTATTTT. Amino acid sequence: CASGLLRGDTDTQYF. The rearrangement joins TRBV6-1 to TRBJ2-3; TRBD2 matches at 7 bases. This CDR3 is 15 amino acids long. CDR1 is MNHNS, CDR2 SASEGT, per germline. After removal of 8 bases from V and 3 bases from J, the junction contained 11 bases not matched to a gene.

The chain combines TRBV27 with TRBJ2-7; 8 bases line up with TRBD2. The germline CDR1 and CDR2 sequences are MNHEY and SMNVEV (reference sequence). Trimming cost V 8 bases and J 1 base; bases outside gene matches: 7. The CDR3 extends over 14 amino acids. The CDR3 protein is CASSTGTRSYEQYF. The CDR3 DNA sequence: TGTGCCAGCTCAACCGGGACTAGGTCCTACGAGCAGTACTTC.

This rearrangement joins TRBV27 to TRBJ1-4; D call uncertain. The CDR3 has 12 amino acids. Deletions cut 3 bases from V and 5 bases from J, with 4 bases between. In germline, CDR1 is MNHEY, CDR2 SMNVEV (reference sequence). The CDR3 DNA sequence: TGTGCCAGCAGTTTCACAAATGAAAAACTGTTTTTT. Residues: CASSFTNEKLFF.

The chain has TRBV27 and TRBJ2-5, with 8 bases fitting TRBD1. After removal of 4 bases from V and 4 bases from J, the junction contained 8 bases not matched to a gene. From germline, CDR1 is MNHEY and CDR2 SMNVEV (reference sequence). This CDR3 is built from 15 residues. The CDR3 DNA reads TGTGCCAGCAGTTCACGACAGGGGAGAAGAGAGACCCAGTACTTC. Translated: CASSSRQGRRETQYF.

The CDR3 region is CASSQDWGGLAGWRTYEQYF. The CDR3 DNA follows: TGCGCCAGCAGCCAAGATTGGGGGGGACTAGCGGGATGGAGGACCTACGAGCAGTACTTC. The chain combines TRBV4-3 with TRBJ2-7, with 13 bases lining up with TRBD2. V shed 0 bases, J shed 2 bases, and the junction held 13 bases outside the gene matches. Germline CDR1 is LGHNA and CDR2 is YSLEER. This CDR3 is built from 20 residues.

This clone came up once. The V gene is TRBV7-9, the J gene TRBJ2-5; a possible D gene is TRBD2 (6 bases). From germline, CDR1 is SEHNR and CDR2 FQNEAQ (reference sequence). V was trimmed by 4 bases and J by 3 bases, leaving 18 bases between them. The CDR3 has 16 amino acids. The CDR3 DNA follows: TGTGCCAGCAGCTCCAGATCGCGGGGCGCGGAAGAGACCCAGTACTTC. As protein: CASSSRSRGAEETQYF.

The J gene is TRBJ1-2, the V gene TRBV29-1; D gene unclear. The germline CDR1 and CDR2 sequences are SQVTM and ANQGSEA. Deletions cut 2 bases from V and 0 bases from J, with 7 bases between. This CDR3 contains 13 residues. DNA of the CDR3: TGCAGCGTTGAAACATCCTCTAACTATGGCTACACCTTC. Protein product: CSVETSSNYGYTF.

The CDR3 bases are TGCAGCGTTGACCGTTCCAGTGGCTACACCTTC. This sequence encodes CSVDRSSGYTF. The gene calls are TRBV29-1 and TRBJ1-2; D is ambiguous. The V end lost 3 bases, the J end lost 7 bases, and 9 bases lay between the germline ends. Germline values: CDR1 SQVTM, CDR2 ANQGSEA. This CDR3 region has 11 residues.

The V call is TRBV28, the J call TRBJ1-2; D remains unclear. Germline CDR1 and CDR2: MDHEN and SYDVKM. The length of the CDR3 is 12 residues. The V end lost 5 bases, the J end lost 8 bases, and 12 bases lay between the germline ends. CDR3 DNA sequence: TGTGCCAGCAGTATCCAAGCGGGCGGCTACACCTTC. Translation gives CASSIQAGGYTF.

This sequence joins TRBV11-3 and TRBJ2-3; D is possibly TRBD2 (5 bases). Germline-derived CDR1 and CDR2 are SGHNT and YENEEA. The CDR3 has 15 residues. V was cut by 4 bases and J by 2 bases, with 13 bases left in between. The chain's CDR3 is CASSWRSFDTDTQYF. DNA for the CDR3: TGTGCCAGCAGCTGGAGGAGCTTCGACACAGATACGCAGTATTTT.

The chain uses TRBV5-5 and TRBJ2-7; D is unclear. The CDR3 has 11 residues. Trimming took off 7 bases at V and 1 base at J, with 6 bases between the two ends. Germline V gives CDR1 SGHKS, CDR2 YYEKEE (reference sequence). The CDR3 region is CASAESYEQYF. The DNA for the CDR3 is TGTGCCAGCGCGGAGTCCTACGAGCAGTACTTC.

The chain couples TRBV5-4 to TRBJ1-2; 7 bases are a match to TRBD1. The CDR3 spans 17 residues. With 0 bases clipped from V and 4 bases from J, the junction kept 12 bases outside the gene matches. Per the germline V gene, CDR1 is SGHNT and CDR2 is YYREEE (reference sequence). The CDR3 loop is CASSLAGGGMFGYGYTF. The CDR3 DNA reads as TGTGCCAGCAGCTTGGCAGGGGGTGGGATGTTTGGCTATGGCTACACCTTC.

The chain is built from TRBV19 and TRBJ1-1; possible D gene TRBD1, 6 bases. The V and J ends lost 8 bases and 11 bases respectively, with 15 bases between them. Germline V lookup: CDR1 LNHDA, CDR2 SQIVND (reference sequence). The CDR3 length is 11 residues. The CDR3 loop reads CASADRIRAFF. The CDR3 DNA follows: TGTGCCAGTGCCGACAGGATAAGGGCTTTCTTT. The full variable domain, rest sourced from reference TRBV19 and TRBJ1-1, is DGGITQSPKYLFRKEGQNVTLSCEQNLNHDAMYWYRQDPGQGLRLIYYSQIVNDFQKGDIAEGYSVSREKKESFPLTVTSAQKNPTAFYLCASADRIRAFFGQGTRLTVV.

This clone was seen once. The J gene is TRBJ2-3, the V gene TRBV5-1; perhaps TRBD1 as D (7 bases). V lost 3 bases to trimming and J lost 4 bases, with 12 bases between them. Germline CDR1 reads SGHRS; CDR2 reads YFSETQ. The CDR3 consists of 14 residues. CDR3 nucleotide sequence: TGCGCCAGCAGCTCGGGGGACAGTTCAGATACGCAGTATTTT. It is translated as CASSSGDSSDTQYF.

This rearrangement joins TRBV4-2 to TRBJ2-3; D gene ambiguous. Germline V gene lookup returns CDR1 LGHNA and CDR2 YNFKEQ. The length of the CDR3 is 12 residues. Trimming pared 0 bases from V and 7 bases from J, leaving 5 bases between. CDR3 sequence: CASSQDINTQYF. The DNA of the CDR3 is TGTGCCAGCAGCCAAGATATAAATACGCAGTATTTT.

The chain is built from TRBV6-1 and TRBJ1-5, with D unclear. Germline V CDR1 and CDR2: MNHNS, SASEGT. V was clipped by 4 bases and J by 2 bases, with 6 bases between them. The CDR3 sequence is 13 residues long. The CDR3 reads CASSGRGNQPQHF. The CDR3 region has the DNA TGTGCCAGCAGTGGCCGGGGCAATCAGCCCCAGCATTTT.

V and J are TRBV25-1 and TRBJ2-6; D is ambiguous. From germline, CDR1 is MGHDK and CDR2 SYGVNS. This CDR3 contains 15 residues. Trimming left V 3 bases short and J 0 bases short, with 6 bases between. CDR3 sequence: CASSDTVSGANVLTF. The CDR3 nucleotides are TGTGCCAGCAGTGATACTGTCTCTGGGGCCAACGTCCTGACTTTC.

CDR3 region: CASSAGTPNQPQHF. Here the CDR3 DNA reads TGTGCCAGCAGCGCCGGGACACCAAATCAGCCCCAGCATTTT. This chain connects TRBV2 to TRBJ1-5; D may be TRBD1 (6 bases). In germline, CDR1 is SNHLY, CDR2 FYNNEI. V was cut by 6 bases and J by 4 bases, with 13 bases left in between. This CDR3 has 14 amino acids.

This clone was counted a single time. The chain carries TRBV4-3 and TRBJ2-1, with TRBD2 matching 13 bases. Germline V gives CDR1 LGHNA, CDR2 YSLEER. V gave up 0 bases and J gave up 2 bases; unmatched junction bases: 1. The CDR3 contains 17 residues. The CDR3 loop is CASSQDGTSGAYNEQFF. DNA for the CDR3: TGCGCCAGCAGCCAAGATGGGACTAGCGGGGCCTACAATGAGCAGTTCTTC.

The V call is TRBV11-2, the J call TRBJ2-7, with 12 bases fitting TRBD2. Germline V CDR1 and CDR2: SGHAT, FQNNGV. The CDR3 spans 15 residues. The junction had 1 base not matched to a gene; V was cut back by 2 bases and J by 2 bases. CDR3 bases: TGTGCCAGCAGCTTAAGGACTAGCGGGACCTACGAGCAGTACTTC. Amino acids: CASSLRTSGTYEQYF.

The chain employs TRBV28 and TRBJ2-1; 9 bases align to TRBD1. The germline V gene has CDR1 MDHEN and CDR2 SYDVKM. V dropped 6 bases and J dropped 4; count of bases not matched to a gene: 7. The CDR3 extends over 15 amino acids. For the CDR3, the DNA is TGTGCCAGCAGCCCCCCGGGACAGGGTTACAATGAGCAGTTCTTC. Translated: CASSPPGQGYNEQFF.

The chain carries TRBV28 and TRBJ1-3; D is ambiguous. V lost 6 bases and J 1 base, leaving 10 bases between the germline ends. Germline V gene data show CDR1 as MDHEN and CDR2 as SYDVKM. There are 14 residues in the CDR3. The DNA for the CDR3 is TGTGCCAGCAGCCGAGGTCGGTCTGGAAACACCATATATTTT. This sequence encodes CASSRGRSGNTIYF. The full variable domain, with the rest looked up from reference TRBV28 and TRBJ1-3, is DVKVTQSSRYLVKRTGEKVFLECVQDMDHENMFWYRQDPGLGLRLIYFSYDVKMKEKGDIPEGYSVSREKKERFSLILESASTNQTSMYLCASSRGRSGNTIYFGEGSWLTVV.

V is TRBV11-2 and J is TRBJ2-7; D not resolved. V was pared by 0 bases and J by 6 bases, with 6 bases between. Germline CDR1 reads SGHAT; CDR2 reads FQNNGV. The CDR3 runs 12 residues. CDR3 sequence: CASSLEAVEQYF. The CDR3 DNA is TGTGCCAGCAGCTTAGAAGCCGTCGAGCAGTACTTC.